The 27 T cell receptor beta chains presented below share a single source sample, sequenced in a study of blood T cell repertoires in COVID-19. Method: immunoSEQ multiplex PCR; TCRdb's copy keeps in-frame clones and lacks some. The sample has 110,000 to 150,000 clones; 65% to 80% are singletons. The sequenced sample consisted of peripheral blood. The receptors come from a woman aged 55-70 years with acute or convalescent COVID-19.

The chain employs TRBV3-1 (or the pseudogene TRBV3-2) and TRBJ2-3; TRBD2 might be the D (5 bases). V lost 1 base and J 2 bases, leaving 13 bases between the germline ends. This CDR3 region has 16 residues. Germline loops: CDR1 LGHDT, CDR2 YNNKEL (reference sequence). CDR3 in DNA: TGTGCCAGCAGCCAAGGGTGGGGAGCCCCCACAGATACGCAGTATTTT. Translated: CASSQGWGAPTDTQYF.

The chain combines TRBV28 with TRBJ1-1; a possible D gene is TRBD1 (5 bases). The germline V gene encodes CDR1 MDHEN and CDR2 SYDVKM. The CDR3 extends over 15 amino acids. V shed 5 bases and J shed 0 bases, with 13 bases lying between them. DNA for the CDR3: TGTGCCAGCAGTATCACGGCAGGGATGAACACTGAAGCTTTCTTT. Translation: CASSITAGMNTEAFF.

The rearrangement uses TRBV19 and TRBJ1-2; possible D gene TRBD1, 5 bases. V dropped 1 base and J dropped 7 bases, with 19 bases sitting between them. The germline V gene encodes CDR1 LNHDA and CDR2 SQIVND (reference sequence). CDR3 length: 16 residues. The CDR3 sequence is CASSIAQTWTLAGYTF. The CDR3 bases are TGTGCCAGTAGTATAGCCCAGACATGGACATTGGCTGGCTACACCTTC.

Only a few counts were recorded for this clone. The chain carries TRBV29-1 and TRBJ2-1, with 9 nucleotides matching TRBD1. Germline V lookup: CDR1 SQVTM, CDR2 ANQGSEA. The CDR3 covers 13 residues. After removal of 4 bases from V and 9 bases from J, the junction contained 7 bases not matched to a gene. The CDR3 loop is CSVGDRVWSEQFF. CDR3 in DNA: TGCAGCGTTGGGGACAGGGTGTGGAGTGAGCAGTTCTTC.

V and J are TRBV6-5 and TRBJ1-4; D perhaps matches TRBD1 (6 bases). V lost 5 bases to trimming and J lost 0 bases, with 7 bases between them. CDR3 length: 14 amino acids. Per the germline V gene, CDR1 is MNHEY and CDR2 is SVGAGI. The CDR3 nucleotides read TGTGCCAGCAGTCGGACAGCAACTAATGAAAAACTGTTTTTT. This translates into CASSRTATNEKLFF.

V and J are TRBV6-5 and TRBJ2-3, with 9 bases fitting TRBD1. The junction had 7 bases not matched to a gene; V was cut back by 6 bases and J by 6 bases. Looked up from germline, CDR1 is MNHEY and CDR2 is SVGAGI. This CDR3 spans 14 amino acids. The CDR3 bases are TGTGCCAGCAGCCTCGACAGGGGGGCCGATACGCAGTATTTT. This translates into CASSLDRGADTQYF.

The chain uses TRBV5-8 and TRBJ2-5; tentative D call: TRBD2 (5 bases). CDR3 length: 16 residues. CDR1 SGHTS and CDR2 YDEGEE come from the germline V gene. V was cut by 0 bases and J by 4 bases, with 16 bases left in between. The DNA of the CDR3 is TGTGCCAGCAGCTTGGGCAGAGGGAGTAGTCTAGAGACCCAGTACTTC. It yields the protein CASSLGRGSSLETQYF.

The CDR3 region is CASSSATKRGGLAGVNEQFF. The CDR3 DNA reads TGTGCCAGCAGCTCGGCAACAAAAAGGGGGGGACTAGCGGGAGTCAATGAGCAGTTCTTC. This rearrangement joins TRBV11-3 to TRBJ2-1; 14 bases fit TRBD2. V shed 4 bases, J shed 6 bases, and the junction held 17 bases outside the gene matches. CDR1 and CDR2 from the germline V gene are SGHNT and YENEEA. This CDR3 has 20 residues.

The chain links TRBV19 to TRBJ2-1, with D unresolved. CDR1 LNHDA and CDR2 SQIVND come from the germline V gene (reference sequence). V gave up 7 bases and J gave up 0 bases, with 13 bases separating them. There are 15 residues in the CDR3. The CDR3 sequence is CASTPSLRSYNEQFF. CDR3 DNA: TGTGCCAGTACCCCCTCCCTGCGCTCCTACAATGAGCAGTTCTTC.

The V and J genes are TRBV7-9 and TRBJ1-3; no reliable D call. Per the germline V gene, CDR1 is SEHNR and CDR2 is FQNEAQ (reference sequence). V was cut by 1 base and J by 0 bases, with 7 bases left in between. The CDR3 covers 15 residues. CDR3 in DNA: TGTGCCAGCAGCTTAGGCGCGGACTCTGGAAACACCATATATTTT. Residues: CASSLGADSGNTIYF.

J is TRBJ2-7 and V is TRBV6-5; 9 bases match TRBD1. J was trimmed by 0 bases and V by 8 bases; bases with no gene match: 5. Germline assignment: CDR1 MNHEY and CDR2 SVGAGI. This CDR3 has 14 residues. The CDR3 sequence is CASRRDRVSYEQYF. In DNA, the CDR3 is TGTGCCAGCCGCAGGGACAGGGTCTCCTACGAGCAGTACTTC.

The chain uses TRBV6-5 and TRBJ2-5, with D possibly TRBD2 on 5 matching bases. Per germline, CDR1 MNHEY and CDR2 SVGAGI. V lost 6 bases, J lost 1 base, and 15 bases lay in between. The CDR3 covers 15 residues. The CDR3 nucleotides are TGTGCCAGCAGACCCCTAGGACTGGGCCAAGAGACCCAGTACTTC. Its translation: CASRPLGLGQETQYF.

This chain uses TRBV15 with TRBJ1-5; D is perhaps TRBD1 (5 bases). The CDR3 length is 19 residues. V was shortened by 2 bases and J by 2 bases, with 22 bases between the two germline ends. Germline V CDR1 and CDR2: LNHNV, YYDKDF (reference sequence). DNA of the CDR3: TGTGCCACCAGCAGATCCGGGCGGGCCGGGGGTTTCGGCAATCAGCCCCAGCATTTT. Amino acid sequence: CATSRSGRAGGFGNQPQHF. Full variable domain (missing parts from reference TRBV15 and TRBJ1-5): DAMVIQNPRYQVTQFGKPVTLSCSQTLNHNVMYWYQQKSSQAPKLLFHYYDKDFNNEADTPDNFQSRRPNTSFCFLDIRSPGLGDTAMYLCATSRSGRAGGFGNQPQHFGDGTRLSIL.

The chain joins TRBV7-9 to TRBJ2-7, with 7 bases matching TRBD1. Germline V CDR1 and CDR2: SEHNR, FQNEAQ (reference sequence). The V gene end was trimmed by 5 bases and the J gene end by 6 bases; junction bases not matched to a gene: 4. This CDR3 region has 12 residues. The CDR3 DNA reads TGTGCCAGCAGCCACAGGGGCGCCGAGCAGTACTTC. Its translation: CASSHRGAEQYF. The variable domain in full, with the rest retrieved from reference TRBV7-9 and TRBJ2-7, is DTGVSQNPRHKITKRGQNVTFRCDPISEHNRLYWYRQTLGQGPEFLTYFQNEAQLEKSRLLSDRFSAERPKGSFSTLEIQRTEQGDSAMYLCASSHRGAEQYFGPGTRLTVT.

This chain connects TRBV4-1 to TRBJ1-2, with a weak D call TRBD1 (5 bases). This CDR3 contains 15 residues. V was pared by 0 bases and J by 7 bases, with 15 bases between. Germline V gene lookup returns CDR1 MGHRA and CDR2 YSYEKL. This CDR3 is CASSQDERGRAGYTF. CDR3 bases: TGCGCCAGCAGCCAAGATGAGCGGGGCAGGGCTGGCTACACCTTC.

The genes are TRBV19 and TRBJ2-7; TRBD2 might be the D (7 bases). This CDR3 comprises 14 residues. V lost 9 bases and J 6 bases, leaving 21 bases between the germline ends. Germline V gives CDR1 LNHDA, CDR2 SQIVND (reference sequence). Written as DNA, the CDR3 is TGTGCCAGCAGTCCTAGGGGGGGGCTCTCCGAGCAGTACTTC. Protein sequence: CASSPRGGLSEQYF.

The V gene is TRBV27, the J gene TRBJ2-6; D perhaps matches TRBD2 (6 bases). V lost 3 bases, J lost 1 base, and 25 bases lay in between. In germline, CDR1 is MNHEY, CDR2 SMNVEV (reference sequence). The CDR3 covers 21 residues. CDR3 in amino acids: CASSFISGVGGVRSGANVLTF. CDR3 coding DNA: TGTGCCAGCAGTTTCATATCCGGGGTCGGGGGAGTACGATCTGGGGCCAACGTCCTGACTTTC.

This clone was observed a single time. V is TRBV7-9 and J is TRBJ1-2; 8 bases line up with TRBD1. The CDR3 runs 14 residues. V lost 5 bases and J lost 6; bases outside the gene matches: 8. The germline V gene encodes CDR1 SEHNR and CDR2 FQNEAQ (reference sequence). In nucleotides, the CDR3 is TGTGCCAGCAGCCGCCGACAGGGGAAAGATGGCTACACCTTC. Translated: CASSRRQGKDGYTF.

The chain recombines TRBV5-1 with TRBJ1-1, with 10 nucleotides matching TRBD1. The V and J ends lost 4 bases and 1 base, in that order; junction bases with no gene match: 7. CDR3 size: 16 residues. Germline V lookup: CDR1 SGHRS, CDR2 YFSETQ. The chain's CDR3 is CASSRRTGGRNTEAFF. The CDR3 bases are TGCGCCAGCAGCCGCAGGACAGGGGGGCGGAACACTGAAGCTTTCTTT.

CDR3 bases: TGTGCCAGCAGTGAATACGAGGGAAAGGGCTACACCATATATTTT. Its protein product is CASSEYEGKGYTIYF. The chain carries TRBV6-1 and TRBJ1-3; unclear D gene. The V gene lost 2 bases and the J gene lost 8 bases, with 16 bases spanning the gap. Germline V gives CDR1 MNHNS, CDR2 SASEGT. The CDR3 has 15 amino acids.

The chain carries TRBV30 and TRBJ1-1; TRBD1 is a possible D gene (5 bases). CDR1 is GTSNPN and CDR2 is SVGIG in the germline V gene (reference sequence). V shed 1 base and J shed 3 bases, with 15 bases lying between them. The CDR3 contains 15 residues. CDR3 amino acids: CAWSGSSLGDTEAFF. In nucleotides, the CDR3 is TGTGCCTGGAGTGGATCCTCTCTAGGGGACACTGAAGCTTTCTTT.

This rearrangement joins TRBV6-5 to TRBJ1-2; 9 nucleotides align to TRBD1. The CDR3 contains 14 residues. From germline, CDR1 is MNHEY and CDR2 SVGAGI. After removal of 6 bases from V and 8 bases from J, the junction contained 10 bases not matched to a gene. This CDR3 is CASRPTGTGYGYTF. The CDR3 nucleotides are TGTGCCAGCAGGCCTACCGGGACAGGGTACGGCTACACCTTC.

The J gene is TRBJ1-5, the V gene TRBV28, with 8 bases that match TRBD1. The germline gives CDR1 MDHEN, CDR2 SYDVKM. This CDR3 contains 13 residues. Trimming took 6 bases from V and 7 from J; bases not matched to a gene: 5. The CDR3 is CASSRTGYQPQHF. The CDR3 coding sequence is TGTGCCAGCAGCCGGACAGGGTACCAGCCCCAGCATTTT.

The table lists this clone with a few counts. This chain joins TRBV30 and TRBJ2-2; D is possibly TRBD2 (6 bases). Trimming took off 8 bases at V and 7 bases at J, with 17 bases between the two ends. This CDR3 is 13 amino acids long. From germline, CDR1 is GTSNPN and CDR2 SVGIG (reference sequence). The CDR3: CATAEGTGGELFF. CDR3 nucleotides: TGTGCCACCGCGGAGGGGACCGGCGGGGAGCTGTTTTTT. Combining the CDR3 with reference TRBV30 and TRBJ2-2 gives the whole variable domain SQTIHQWPATLVQPVGSPLSLECTVEGTSNPNLYWYRQAAGRGLQLLFYSVGIGQISSEVPQNLSASRPQDRQFILSSKKLLLSDSGFYLCATAEGTGGELFFGEGSRLTVL.

This chain connects TRBV19 to TRBJ2-2; 9 positions match TRBD1. The germline V gene has CDR1 LNHDA and CDR2 SQIVND (reference sequence). The length of the CDR3 is 16 residues. The junction had 8 bases not matched to a gene; V was cut back by 5 bases and J by 4 bases. Here the CDR3 DNA reads TGTGCCAGTAGTGGGTCCCGGACAGGGGCCACCGGGGAGCTGTTTTTT. Translation gives CASSGSRTGATGELFF.

The J gene is TRBJ1-1, the V gene TRBV20-1, with unresolved D. Trimming stripped 3 bases from V and 1 base from J, with 6 bases between. The germline V gene encodes CDR1 DFQATT and CDR2 SNEGSKA (reference sequence). The CDR3 extends over 12 amino acids. Here the CDR3 reads CSASNGNTEAFF. The CDR3 coding sequence is TGCAGTGCTAGTAACGGGAACACTGAAGCTTTCTTT.

The chain has TRBV6-5 and TRBJ2-7; 8 bases align to TRBD2. Germline V gene sequence: CDR1 MNHEY, CDR2 SVGAGI. The CDR3 runs 14 residues. J was trimmed by 5 bases and V by 2 bases; bases with no gene match: 5. The CDR3 loop is CASSYVLAADEQYF. CDR3 sequence (DNA): TGTGCCAGCAGTTACGTACTAGCGGCCGACGAGCAGTACTTC.